This is a list of T cell receptor beta chains from one sample in a study of blood T cells in healthy people across ages. MiXCR was run by TCRdb on the 5' RACE reads, yielding one entry per CDR3 protein. The sample has about 640,000 distinct CDR3 sequences; approximately 40% are singletons. The sequenced sample consisted of blood. These receptors all come from a man older than 75 in good health. Both conserved end residues are trimmed from each CDR3. Size values are once, few and many counts, or a class for expanded clones, and some rows have none.

j_call clone_size v_call cdr3_aa
TRBJ2-6 - TRBV9 ASSPDRWAGANVLT
TRBJ2-5 - TRBV6-2/TRBV6-3 AGRPSRQETQY
TRBJ1-6 few TRBV27 ASRPSSYNSPLH
TRBJ1-2 - TRBV20-1 SASIPGKGYGYT
- few TRBV6-1 ASSETGNRGGETQY
TRBJ2-6 - TRBV25-1 ASSELAFSGANVLT
TRBJ2-7 many TRBV7-9 ASSSQGKLYEQY
TRBJ2-7 - TRBV7-8 ASSLGPTGTYEQY
TRBJ1-6 - TRBV9 ASSVKAENSPPH
TRBJ2-3 few TRBV20-1 SVRTGVGTQY
TRBJ2-1 - TRBV7-2 PSSLAVNEQF
TRBJ2-3 few TRBV10-3 AISESKARRTDTQY
TRBJ2-3 - TRBV3-1 ASGTRGGRADTQY
TRBJ2-7 - TRBV5-1 ASSPEVGDSYEQY
- - TRBV7-7 ASSLVRGSRETQY
TRBJ2-3 few TRBV12-3/TRBV12-4 ASSLGSGVEGTDTQY
TRBJ2-7 few TRBV7-2 ASSLALTSGRVEQY
TRBJ2-1 many TRBV24-1 ATSEGGLAEYNEQF
TRBJ2-3 few TRBV9 ASSPKGGEVDTQY
TRBJ2-5 few TRBV20-1 SARRALVETQY
TRBJ2-1 few TRBV4-1 ASSQDGGQTYPYNEQF
- - TRBV9 ASSAVPAGQETQF
TRBJ2-1 few TRBV29-1 SVETVLGPYNEQF
TRBJ2-5 - TRBV7-9 ASRPRHAAQETQY
TRBJ2-1 once TRBV6-2/TRBV6-3 ASSYNQGAGEQF
TRBJ2-1 - TRBV24-1 ATSGLAGERNEQF
TRBJ2-1 - TRBV6-4 ASSVEGVYNEQF